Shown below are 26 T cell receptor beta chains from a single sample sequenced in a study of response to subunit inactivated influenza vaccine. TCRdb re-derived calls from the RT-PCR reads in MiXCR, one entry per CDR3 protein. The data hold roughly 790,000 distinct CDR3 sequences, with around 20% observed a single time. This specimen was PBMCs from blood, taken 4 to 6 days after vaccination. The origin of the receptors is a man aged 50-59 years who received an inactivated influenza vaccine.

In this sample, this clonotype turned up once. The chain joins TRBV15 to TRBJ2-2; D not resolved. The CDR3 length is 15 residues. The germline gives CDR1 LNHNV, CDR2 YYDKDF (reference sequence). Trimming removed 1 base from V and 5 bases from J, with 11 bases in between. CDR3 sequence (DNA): TGTGCCACCAGCAGAGTCCAGTTTGGGACCGGGGAGCTGTTTTTT. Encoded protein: CATSRVQFGTGELFF.

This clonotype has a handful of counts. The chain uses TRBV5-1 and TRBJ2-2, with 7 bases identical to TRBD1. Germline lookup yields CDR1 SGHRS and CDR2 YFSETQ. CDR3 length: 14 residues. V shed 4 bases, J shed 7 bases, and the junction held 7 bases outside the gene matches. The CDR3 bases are TGCGCCAGCAGCCCAGACAGGGTTGGCGGGGAGCTGTTTTTT. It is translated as CASSPDRVGGELFF.

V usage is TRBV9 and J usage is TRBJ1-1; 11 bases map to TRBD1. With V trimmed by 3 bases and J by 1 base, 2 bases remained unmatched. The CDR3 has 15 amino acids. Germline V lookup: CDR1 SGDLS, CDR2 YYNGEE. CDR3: CASSGTGGANTEAFF. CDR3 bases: TGTGCCAGCAGCGGGACAGGGGGCGCGAACACTGAAGCTTTCTTT.

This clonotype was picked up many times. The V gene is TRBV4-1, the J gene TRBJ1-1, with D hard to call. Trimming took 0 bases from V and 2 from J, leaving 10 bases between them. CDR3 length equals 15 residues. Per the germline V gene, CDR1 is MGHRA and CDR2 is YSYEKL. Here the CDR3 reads CASSQDPRLNTEAFF. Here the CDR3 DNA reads TGCGCCAGCAGCCAAGATCCACGGCTTAACACTGAAGCTTTCTTT.

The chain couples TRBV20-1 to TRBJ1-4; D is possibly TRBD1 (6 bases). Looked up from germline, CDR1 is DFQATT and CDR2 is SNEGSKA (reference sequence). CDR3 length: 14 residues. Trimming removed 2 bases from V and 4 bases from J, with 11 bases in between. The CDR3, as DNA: TGCAGTGCTAGAACCAGGGGATTTAATGAAAAACTGTTTTTT. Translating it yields CSARTRGFNEKLFF.

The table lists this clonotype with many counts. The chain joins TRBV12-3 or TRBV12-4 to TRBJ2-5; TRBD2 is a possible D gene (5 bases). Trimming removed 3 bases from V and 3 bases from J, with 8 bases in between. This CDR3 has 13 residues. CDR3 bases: TGTGCCAGCAGTTTGTGGGAGAAAGAGACCCAGTACTTC. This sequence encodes CASSLWEKETQYF.

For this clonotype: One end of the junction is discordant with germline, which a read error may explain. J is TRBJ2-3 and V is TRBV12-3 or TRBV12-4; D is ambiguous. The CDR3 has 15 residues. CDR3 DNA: TGTGCCAGCAGTCCTTCACACCGAACCACAGATACGCATTATTTT. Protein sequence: CASSPSHRTTDTHYF.

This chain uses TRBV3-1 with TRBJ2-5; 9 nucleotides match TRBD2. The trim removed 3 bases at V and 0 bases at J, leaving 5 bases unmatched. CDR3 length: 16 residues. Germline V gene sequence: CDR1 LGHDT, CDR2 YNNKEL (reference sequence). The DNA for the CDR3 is TGTGCCAGCAGCCAGCTTAGCGGGAGAGACCAAGAGACCCAGTACTTC. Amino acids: CASSQLSGRDQETQYF.

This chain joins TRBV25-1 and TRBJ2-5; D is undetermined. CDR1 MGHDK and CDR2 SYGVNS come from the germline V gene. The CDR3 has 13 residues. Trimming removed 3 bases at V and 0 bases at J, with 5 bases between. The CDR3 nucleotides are TGTGCCAGCAGTGAGTCTAACCAAGAGACCCAGTACTTC. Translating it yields CASSESNQETQYF.

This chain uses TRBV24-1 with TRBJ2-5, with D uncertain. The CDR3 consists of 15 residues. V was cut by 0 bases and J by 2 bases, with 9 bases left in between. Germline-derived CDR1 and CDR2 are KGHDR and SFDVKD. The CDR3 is CATSDLGSSQETQYF. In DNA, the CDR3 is TGTGCCACCAGTGATTTGGGATCATCACAAGAGACCCAGTACTTC.

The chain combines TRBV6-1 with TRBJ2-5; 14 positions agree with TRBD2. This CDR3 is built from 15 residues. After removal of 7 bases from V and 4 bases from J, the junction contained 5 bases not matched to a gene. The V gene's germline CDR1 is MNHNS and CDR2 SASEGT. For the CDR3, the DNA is TGTGCCAGCACAAGGACTAGCGGGGGGTTAGAGACCCAGTACTTC. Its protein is CASTRTSGGLETQYF.

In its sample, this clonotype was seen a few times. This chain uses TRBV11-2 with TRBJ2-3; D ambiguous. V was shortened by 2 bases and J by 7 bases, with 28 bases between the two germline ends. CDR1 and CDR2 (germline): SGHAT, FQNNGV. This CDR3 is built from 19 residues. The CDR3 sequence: CASSLKDRRKGPQLYTQYF. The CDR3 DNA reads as TGTGCCAGCAGCTTAAAGGATAGGCGGAAAGGGCCTCAGTTGTATACGCAGTATTTT.

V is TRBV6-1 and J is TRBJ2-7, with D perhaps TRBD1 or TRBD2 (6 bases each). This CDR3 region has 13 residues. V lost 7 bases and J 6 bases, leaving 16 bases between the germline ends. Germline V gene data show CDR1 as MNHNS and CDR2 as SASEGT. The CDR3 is CASILTWGAEQYF. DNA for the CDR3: TGTGCCAGCATACTTACCTGGGGGGCCGAGCAGTACTTC.

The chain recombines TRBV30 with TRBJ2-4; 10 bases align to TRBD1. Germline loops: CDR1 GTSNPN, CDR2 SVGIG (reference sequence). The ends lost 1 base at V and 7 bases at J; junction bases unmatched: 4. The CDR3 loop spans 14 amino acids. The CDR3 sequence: CAWSEDRGLNIQYF. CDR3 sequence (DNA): TGTGCCTGGAGTGAAGACAGGGGGCTGAACATTCAGTACTTC.

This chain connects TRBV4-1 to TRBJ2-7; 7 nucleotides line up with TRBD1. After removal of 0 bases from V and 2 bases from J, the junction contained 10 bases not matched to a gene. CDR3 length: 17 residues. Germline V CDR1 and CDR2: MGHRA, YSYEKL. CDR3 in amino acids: CASSQDSRGLSPYEQYF. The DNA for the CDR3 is TGCGCCAGCAGCCAAGATTCAAGGGGGCTAAGTCCCTACGAGCAGTACTTC.

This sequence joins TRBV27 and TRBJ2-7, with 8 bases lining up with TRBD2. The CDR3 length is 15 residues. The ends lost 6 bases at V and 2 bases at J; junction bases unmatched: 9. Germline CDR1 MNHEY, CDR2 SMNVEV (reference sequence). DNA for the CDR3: TGTGCCAGCAGCCGAGCGGAGACTAGCGCCTACGAGCAGTACTTC. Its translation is CASSRAETSAYEQYF.

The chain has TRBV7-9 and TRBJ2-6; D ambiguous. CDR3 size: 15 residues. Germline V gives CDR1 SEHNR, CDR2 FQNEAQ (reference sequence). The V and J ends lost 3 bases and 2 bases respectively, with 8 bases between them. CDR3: CASSFLQPGANVLTF. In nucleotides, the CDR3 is TGTGCCAGCAGCTTTTTACAGCCTGGGGCCAACGTCCTGACTTTC.

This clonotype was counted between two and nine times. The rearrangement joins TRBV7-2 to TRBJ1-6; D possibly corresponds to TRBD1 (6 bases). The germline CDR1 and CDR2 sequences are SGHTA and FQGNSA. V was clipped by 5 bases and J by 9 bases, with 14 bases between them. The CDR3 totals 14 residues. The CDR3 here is CASSHGQSASPLHF. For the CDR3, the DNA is TGTGCCAGCAGCCATGGACAGTCAGCTTCACCCCTCCACTTT.

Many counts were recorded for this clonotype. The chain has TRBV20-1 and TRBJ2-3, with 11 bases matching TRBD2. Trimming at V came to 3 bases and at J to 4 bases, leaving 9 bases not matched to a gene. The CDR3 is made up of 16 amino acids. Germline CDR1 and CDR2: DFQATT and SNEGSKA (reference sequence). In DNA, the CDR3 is TGCAGTGCTAGTGCAACCCTAGCGGGAGGACCAGATACGCAGTATTTT. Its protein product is CSASATLAGGPDTQYF.

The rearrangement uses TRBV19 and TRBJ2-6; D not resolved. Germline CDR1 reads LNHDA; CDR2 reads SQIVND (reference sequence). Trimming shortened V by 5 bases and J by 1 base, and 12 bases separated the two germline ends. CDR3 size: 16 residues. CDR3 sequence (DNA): TGTGCCAGTAGTCTGACAAGGACGTCTGGGGCCAACGTCCTGACTTTC. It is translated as CASSLTRTSGANVLTF.

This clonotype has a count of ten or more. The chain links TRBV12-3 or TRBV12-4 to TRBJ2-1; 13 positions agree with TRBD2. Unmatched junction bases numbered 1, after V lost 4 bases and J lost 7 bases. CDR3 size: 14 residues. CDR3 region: CASSWTSGGNEQFF. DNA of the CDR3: TGTGCCAGCAGTTGGACTAGCGGGGGAAATGAGCAGTTCTTC.

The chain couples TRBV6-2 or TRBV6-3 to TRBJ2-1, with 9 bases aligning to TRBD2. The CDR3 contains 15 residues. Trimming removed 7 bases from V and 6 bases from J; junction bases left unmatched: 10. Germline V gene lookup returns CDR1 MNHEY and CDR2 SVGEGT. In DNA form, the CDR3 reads TGTGCCAGCATAAAAGCCGGGACTAGCTTCAATGAGCAGTTCTTC. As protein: CASIKAGTSFNEQFF.

CDR3 nucleotide sequence: TGCGCCAGCAGCTTTGATCGGACAGGGATCTACGAGCAGTACTTC. Residues: CASSFDRTGIYEQYF. The chain joins TRBV5-1 to TRBJ2-7; 8 bases fit TRBD1. The ends lost 2 bases at V and 3 bases at J; junction bases unmatched: 7. Germline loops: CDR1 SGHRS, CDR2 YFSETQ. The CDR3 sequence is 15 residues long.

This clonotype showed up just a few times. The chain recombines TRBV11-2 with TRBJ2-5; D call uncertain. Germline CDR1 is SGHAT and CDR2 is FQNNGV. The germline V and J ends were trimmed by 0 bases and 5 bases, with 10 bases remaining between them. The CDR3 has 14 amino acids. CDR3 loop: CASSLDRIRETQYF. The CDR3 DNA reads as TGTGCCAGCAGCTTAGATAGGATAAGGGAGACCCAGTACTTC.

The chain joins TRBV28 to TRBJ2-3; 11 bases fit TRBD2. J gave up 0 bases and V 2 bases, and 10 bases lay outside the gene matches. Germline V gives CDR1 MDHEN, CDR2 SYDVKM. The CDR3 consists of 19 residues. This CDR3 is CASSLGLAGGPLSTDTQYF. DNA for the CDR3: TGTGCCAGCAGTTTAGGGCTAGCGGGAGGACCTTTAAGCACAGATACGCAGTATTTT.

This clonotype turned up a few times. The CDR3 DNA is TGTGCCAGCAGCCGTAACAGGGGCAATGAGCAGTTCTTC. This sequence encodes CASSRNRGNEQFF. V is TRBV3-1 and J is TRBJ2-1; 7 nucleotides align to TRBD1. This CDR3 has 13 residues. Germline values: CDR1 LGHDT, CDR2 YNNKEL (reference sequence). J was trimmed by 6 bases and V by 4 bases; bases with no gene match: 3.